The 11 T cell receptor beta chains listed next were all sequenced from one sample in a study of CD8 T cells in ankylosing spondylitis. The antigens for these receptors are not known. TCRdb called the 5' RACE reads again in MiXCR, with one record for every CDR3 protein. The sample includes approximately 400,000 distinct CDR3 sequences, 25% to 30% of them seen just once. Findings and caveats of the study: A TCR beta motif of several highly homologous variants seemed to mark ankylosing spondylitis blood.

What was sequenced was blood, either unsorted or a sorted T cell fraction (not recorded which). These receptors were obtained from a male donor with ankylosing spondylitis.

In this sample, this clonotype turned up a few times. This sequence joins TRBV20-1 and TRBJ2-3; 7 bases agree with TRBD2. This CDR3 has 14 residues. J was trimmed by 3 bases and V by 6 bases; bases with no gene match: 9. Germline CDR1 is DFQATT and CDR2 is SNEGSKA (reference sequence). The CDR3 DNA reads as TGCAGTGCAACCGGGGGGATGGGGACAGATACGCAGTATTTT. Amino acid sequence: CSATGGMGTDTQYF.

This clonotype was seen at least ten times. The rearrangement uses TRBV7-8 and TRBJ1-3; no firm D call. V was clipped by 0 bases and J by 4 bases, with 10 bases between them. The germline V gene has CDR1 SGHVS and CDR2 FQNEAQ. This CDR3 comprises 15 residues. The CDR3 loop reads CASSLAAAGGNTIYF. CDR3 nucleotides: TGTGCCAGCAGCTTAGCGGCGGCAGGAGGAAACACCATATATTTT.

This chain connects TRBV5-1 to TRBJ1-5; D is possibly TRBD1 (5 bases). The V gene lost 1 base and the J gene lost 6 bases, with 11 bases spanning the gap. Germline V lookup: CDR1 SGHRS, CDR2 YFSETQ. This CDR3 region has 14 residues. CDR3 sequence (DNA): TGCGCCAGCAGCTTGCAACCGGGGCCTCAGCCCCAGCATTTT. Its translation: CASSLQPGPQPQHF.

This clonotype was counted only a few times. This sequence joins TRBV27 and TRBJ1-5; D ambiguous. The CDR3 is 14 residues long. CDR1 and CDR2 from the germline V gene are MNHEY and SMNVEV (reference sequence). Trimming took 6 bases from V and 0 from J, leaving 9 bases between them. The CDR3 coding sequence is TGTGCCAGCAGGGGCCGGAATAGCAATCAGCCCCAGCATTTT. The encoded protein is CASRGRNSNQPQHF.

The V and J genes are TRBV10-3 and TRBJ2-3; TRBD1 matches 9 bases. This CDR3 comprises 14 residues. The V gene end was trimmed by 4 bases and the J gene end by 1 base; junction bases not matched to a gene: 0. The V gene's germline CDR1 is ENHRY and CDR2 SYGVKD. For the CDR3, the DNA is TGTGCCATCAGTGGGGACAGGGGCACAGATACGCAGTATTTT. This translates into CAISGDRGTDTQYF.

The chain links TRBV5-1 to TRBJ2-1; tentatively, D is TRBD1 (5 bases). The germline V gene has CDR1 SGHRS and CDR2 YFSETQ. V shed 0 bases and J shed 10 bases, with 17 bases lying between them. The CDR3 sequence is 15 residues long. Here the CDR3 reads CASSLGRVDISEQFF. The CDR3 nucleotides read TGCGCCAGCAGCTTGGGCAGGGTAGATATTTCGGAGCAGTTCTTC.

This clonotype showed up just a few times. This rearrangement joins TRBV5-1 to TRBJ2-3, with D maybe TRBD1 (5 bases). The CDR3 is 14 residues long. The germline V gene has CDR1 SGHRS and CDR2 YFSETQ. Trimming cost V 0 bases and J 6 bases, with 11 bases left between them. The CDR3 reads CASSLGGARDTQYF. The DNA for the CDR3 is TGCGCCAGCAGCTTGGGGGGCGCAAGGGATACGCAGTATTTT.

This clonotype was detected only a few times. This chain joins TRBV10-3 and TRBJ2-2, with 9 bases identical to TRBD2. V was clipped by 5 bases and J by 7 bases; unmatched bases: 11. The CDR3 is 16 residues long. The germline gives CDR1 ENHRY, CDR2 SYGVKD. This CDR3 is CAISILTSGMGGELFF. Here the CDR3 DNA reads TGTGCCATCAGTATTTTGACTAGCGGTATGGGCGGGGAGCTGTTTTTT.

The rearrangement uses TRBV6-1 and TRBJ2-3; 7 positions agree with TRBD2. V lost 6 bases to trimming and J lost 2 bases; unmatched junction nucleotides: 8. CDR1 and CDR2 from the germline V gene are MNHNS and SASEGT. This CDR3 has 15 amino acids. CDR3 in DNA: TGTGCCAGCAGGCCCCCAGCGGGGACCACAGATACGCAGTATTTT. Protein sequence: CASRPPAGTTDTQYF.

This clonotype was picked up a small number of times. The chain links TRBV2 to TRBJ1-5, with TRBD1 as a possible D gene (5 bases). Germline lookup yields CDR1 SNHLY and CDR2 FYNNEI. The V and J ends lost 2 bases and 4 bases respectively, with 9 bases between them. The CDR3 runs 14 residues. In nucleotides, the CDR3 is TGTGCCAGCAGTGAAATCAGGGAAAATCAGCCCCAGCATTTT. It is translated as CASSEIRENQPQHF.

This clonotype was recorded a few times. This chain joins TRBV20-1 and TRBJ2-3; no clear D. The germline CDR1 and CDR2 sequences are DFQATT and SNEGSKA (reference sequence). CDR3 length: 13 amino acids. Trimming stripped 6 bases from V and 2 bases from J, with 12 bases between. The CDR3 spells CSAVLFHTDTQYF. The CDR3 nucleotides are TGCAGTGCCGTCCTGTTCCACACAGATACGCAGTATTTT.